This T cell receptor (beta chain) was found in a study of response to subunit inactivated influenza vaccine. Findings of the study overall: With each seasonal influenza vaccination, the authors suggested, few new T cells are recruited.

Note on this clonotype: Its specificity is unknown.

The CDR3 contains 15 residues. Per germline, CDR1 SGDLS and CDR2 YYNGEE. Trimming pared 0 bases from V and 1 base from J, leaving 8 bases between. TCRdb reanalysed the RT-PCR reads using MiXCR and keeps one entry per CDR3 protein. The table records roughly 500,000 distinct CDR3 sequences, more than 15% of them present only once. The source material was CD4+ T cells sorted from PBMCs, sampled less than 30 months after vaccination. The origin of this receptor is a man between 50 and 69 years old who received an inactivated influenza vaccine. The J gene is TRBJ2-1, the V gene TRBV9, with D perhaps matching TRBD1 (5 bases). The CDR3 sequence: CASSVGQGSYNEQFF. The CDR3 DNA sequence: TGTGCCAGCAGCGTAGGGCAGGGTTCCTACAATGAGCAGTTCTTC. Full variable domain (rest looked up from reference TRBV9 and TRBJ2-1): DSGVTQTPKHLITATGQRVTLRCSPRSGDLSVYWYQQSLDQGLQFLIQYYNGEERAKGNILERFSAQQFPDLHSELNLSSLELGDSALYFCASSVGQGSYNEQFFGPGTRLTVL.